These 27 T cell receptor beta chains originate from one sample sequenced in a study of cytomegalovirus exposure and HLA in healthy donors. Only in-frame clones appear in the TCRdb table, and some are missing; sequencing was by immunoSEQ multiplex PCR. This table holds around 350,000 clones, 86% found once. Sample: PBMCs. All receptors derive from a woman between 18 and 29 years old in good health and CMV-seronegative.

J is TRBJ2-5 and V is TRBV5-6; a weak D match, TRBD2 (6 bases). V lost 1 base and J lost 1, with 8 bases in between. The CDR3 totals 14 residues. Per the germline V gene, CDR1 is SGHDT and CDR2 is YYEEEE. CDR3 protein: CASSLRGTQETQYF. The CDR3 DNA follows: TGTGCCAGCAGCTTGCGGGGGACCCAAGAGACCCAGTACTTC.

This chain links TRBV9 with TRBJ2-6, with 9 bases fitting TRBD1. This CDR3 is 20 amino acids long. Trimming removed 0 bases from V and 4 bases from J; junction bases left unmatched: 14. CDR1 is SGDLS, CDR2 YYNGEE, per germline. The DNA of the CDR3 is TGTGCCAGCAGCGTAGAGCCCCGTCGGACAGGGGATCCCGGGGCCAACGTCCTGACTTTC. It specifies CASSVEPRRTGDPGANVLTF.

This chain connects TRBV2 to TRBJ1-4; no definite D call. Germline CDR1 and CDR2: SNHLY and FYNNEI. Between the trimmed V and J ends, which lost 7 bases and 7 bases, there was a span of 13 bases. This CDR3 comprises 13 residues. The CDR3, as DNA: TGTGCCAGCAACCCTCAAGGACTTGAAAAACTGTTTTTT. Translated, it gives CASNPQGLEKLFF.

The V call is TRBV5-1, the J call TRBJ1-2; 8 bases are shared with TRBD1. This CDR3 region has 12 residues. The V and J ends lost 5 bases and 7 bases, in that order; junction bases with no gene match: 4. Germline assignment: CDR1 SGHRS and CDR2 YFSETQ. The CDR3 DNA is TGCGCCAGCAGGCCCGACAGGGGTGGCTACACCTTC. It specifies CASRPDRGGYTF.

The chain has TRBV29-1 and TRBJ2-1; 9 bases match TRBD1. Germline V gives CDR1 SQVTM, CDR2 ANQGSEA. Trimming removed 5 bases from V and 4 bases from J; junction bases left unmatched: 3. The length of the CDR3 is 13 residues. Here the CDR3 reads CSVHRGLYNEQFF. CDR3 coding DNA: TGCAGCGTTCACAGGGGGCTTTACAATGAGCAGTTCTTC.

The CDR3 DNA follows: TGTGCCAGCTCACCGACCTTACAGGCAACTAACTATGGCTACACCTTC. Translating gives CASSPTLQATNYGYTF. V usage is TRBV18 and J usage is TRBJ1-2, with D tentatively TRBD1 (5 bases). V was clipped by 3 bases and J by 0 bases, with 14 bases between them. Looked up from germline, CDR1 is KGHSH and CDR2 is LQKENI. This CDR3 region has 16 residues.

The V call is TRBV7-6, the J call TRBJ1-3; D perhaps matches TRBD1 (5 bases). CDR1 and CDR2 (germline): SGHVS, FNYEAQ. This CDR3 contains 17 residues. V lost 5 bases and J 7 bases, leaving 24 bases between the germline ends. CDR3 region: CASSPIYMAGHNNTIYF. CDR3 nucleotides: TGTGCCAGCAGCCCGATATATATGGCCGGACACAATAACACCATATATTTT. Complete variable domain (other parts from reference TRBV7-6 and TRBJ1-3): GAGVSQSPRYKVTKRGQDVALRCDPISGHVSLYWYRQALGQGPEFLTYFNYEAQQDKSGLPNDRFSAERPEGSISTLTIQRTEQRDSAMYRCASSPIYMAGHNNTIYFGEGSWLTVV.

On this clone itself: This specimen includes other DNA sequences encoding the same CDR3. The chain uses TRBV6-1 and TRBJ2-2, with TRBD2 matching 12 bases. The CDR3 runs 16 residues. V dropped 4 bases and J dropped 1; count of bases not matched to a gene: 1. The V gene's germline CDR1 is MNHNS and CDR2 SASEGT. Here the CDR3 DNA reads TGTGCCAGCAGTGGACTAGCGGGAGAGAACACCGGGGAGCTGTTTTTT. Its translation is CASSGLAGENTGELFF.

V usage is TRBV7-2 and J usage is TRBJ2-7; D possibly corresponds to TRBD2 (5 bases). Germline CDR1 is SGHTA and CDR2 is FQGNSA. Trimming stripped 3 bases from V and 5 bases from J, with 8 bases between. The CDR3 runs to 12 residues. The CDR3 spells CASSFTRDEQYF. The CDR3 DNA reads as TGTGCCAGCAGCTTCACTAGGGACGAGCAGTACTTC.

This chain links TRBV2 with TRBJ2-7; 7 bases map to TRBD2. The CDR3 runs 15 residues. Germline CDR1 and CDR2: SNHLY and FYNNEI. The trim removed 3 bases at V and 4 bases at J, leaving 9 bases unmatched. In DNA, the CDR3 is TGTGCCAGCAGTGACCGGTGGGAGGGCCGGTACGAGCAGTACTTC. Encoded protein: CASSDRWEGRYEQYF.

The chain links TRBV10-3 to TRBJ2-7; 8 bases map to TRBD1. V lost 2 bases to trimming and J lost 6 bases; unmatched junction nucleotides: 6. Germline V gene data show CDR1 as ENHRY and CDR2 as SYGVKD. The CDR3 length is 14 residues. In DNA, the CDR3 is TGTGCCATCAGTGAGCCGGGACAGGTAACCGAGCAGTACTTC. Translated, it gives CAISEPGQVTEQYF.

The table lists this clone with a count of one. The chain is built from TRBV7-2 and TRBJ2-7; TRBD2 matches at 8 bases. V trimming: 1 base; J trimming: 3 bases; junction bases outside the gene matches: 5. This CDR3 spans 15 amino acids. Per germline, CDR1 SGHTA and CDR2 FQGNSA. CDR3 loop: CASSLESGSHYEQYF. The CDR3 DNA sequence: TGTGCCAGCAGCTTAGAGAGCGGGAGTCACTACGAGCAGTACTTC.

The V call is TRBV10-1, the J call TRBJ2-5, with TRBD1 matching over 11 bases. V lost 6 bases to trimming and J lost 12 bases; unmatched junction nucleotides: 9. The CDR3 sequence is 13 residues long. The germline CDR1 and CDR2 sequences are WNHNN and SYGVQD (reference sequence). The CDR3 is CASSTGTGGTKYF. DNA of the CDR3: TGCGCCAGCAGCACCGGGACAGGGGGGACTAAGTACTTC.

The chain combines TRBV28 with TRBJ1-1, with 8 nucleotides matching TRBD1. V gave up 5 bases and J gave up 5 bases; unmatched junction bases: 7. The CDR3 consists of 14 residues. Germline CDR1 MDHEN, CDR2 SYDVKM. The CDR3 DNA follows: TGTGCCAGCAGTCTCAGGGGGCGGCGGACTGAAGCTTTCTTT. The encoded protein is CASSLRGRRTEAFF.

CDR3 nucleotide sequence: TGTGCCAGCAGTTTCCGGACTGACTATGGCTACACCTTC. Residues: CASSFRTDYGYTF. V is TRBV28 and J is TRBJ1-2; D not certain. The V end lost 3 bases, the J end lost 3 bases, and 8 bases lay between the germline ends. The V gene's germline CDR1 is MDHEN and CDR2 SYDVKM. The CDR3 spans 13 residues.

This chain joins TRBV9 and TRBJ1-1; 8 nucleotides agree with TRBD1. Losses at the gene ends were 3 bases for V and 1 base for J; bases not matched to a gene: 5. The germline gives CDR1 SGDLS, CDR2 YYNGEE. The CDR3 loop spans 15 amino acids. In nucleotides, the CDR3 is TGTGCCAGCAGCGCCCGGACAGGGTGGAACACTGAAGCTTTCTTT. Translating gives CASSARTGWNTEAFF.

This clone was seen a single time. The chain carries TRBV5-1 and TRBJ2-5; 10 nucleotides line up with TRBD1. Trimming removed 7 bases from V and 2 bases from J; junction bases left unmatched: 8. The CDR3 has 15 residues. Germline-derived CDR1 and CDR2 are SGHRS and YFSETQ. This chain's CDR3 is CASGRDRGPQETQYF. Here the CDR3 DNA reads TGCGCCAGCGGTAGGGACAGGGGTCCTCAAGAGACCCAGTACTTC. Drawing the rest from reference TRBV5-1 and TRBJ2-5, the complete variable domain is KAGVTQTPRYLIKTRGQQVTLSCSPISGHRSVSWYQQTPGQGLQFLFEYFSETQRNKGNFPGRFSGRQFSNSRSEMNVSTLELGDSALYLCASGRDRGPQETQYFGPGTRLLVL.

This sequence joins TRBV9 and TRBJ1-4, with 7 bases matching TRBD1. With V trimmed by 0 bases and J by 8 bases, 7 bases remained unmatched. The CDR3 has 15 residues. Germline V gene sequence: CDR1 SGDLS, CDR2 YYNGEE. The CDR3 nucleotides are TGTGCCAGCAGCGTAGGTACTAAAGGGGGCGAAAAACTGTTTTTT. As protein: CASSVGTKGGEKLFF.

The gene calls are TRBV2 and TRBJ1-1; 8 bases line up with TRBD1. The V gene's germline CDR1 is SNHLY and CDR2 FYNNEI. The CDR3 loop spans 14 amino acids. After removal of 4 bases from V and 2 bases from J, the junction contained 3 bases not matched to a gene. The CDR3 protein is CASSGSGGNTEAFF. The CDR3 DNA sequence: TGTGCCAGCAGTGGTTCAGGGGGCAACACTGAAGCTTTCTTT.

Only one count was recorded for this clone. The chain uses TRBV4-1 and TRBJ2-1; possible D gene TRBD2, 5 bases. The CDR3 length is 15 residues. The germline CDR1 and CDR2 sequences are MGHRA and YSYEKL. Trimming shortened V by 3 bases and J by 0 bases, and 9 bases separated the two germline ends. CDR3 residues: CASSHATSSYNEQFF. CDR3 bases: TGCGCCAGCAGCCACGCTACTAGCTCCTACAATGAGCAGTTCTTC.

The V gene is TRBV18, the J gene TRBJ1-1; D not resolved. This CDR3 is 13 amino acids long. Trimming shortened V by 6 bases and J by 11 bases, and 19 bases separated the two germline ends. Germline-derived CDR1 and CDR2 are KGHSH and LQKENI. Here the CDR3 DNA reads TGTGCCAGCTCGCGCCGCGGTGATTTTGAGGCTTTCTTT. This gives the protein CASSRRGDFEAFF.

The chain joins TRBV28 to TRBJ2-3; 7 bases fit TRBD1. Germline loops: CDR1 MDHEN, CDR2 SYDVKM. CDR3 length: 15 residues. Trimming took 5 bases from V and 4 from J; bases not matched to a gene: 9. In DNA form, the CDR3 reads TGTGCCAGCAGTGCGAACAGGGGTCGGTCAGATACGCAGTATTTT. It codes for CASSANRGRSDTQYF.

The rearrangement uses TRBV6-4 and TRBJ2-2, with 7 bases that match TRBD2. The V segment lost 3 bases and the J segment 2 bases; nucleotides outside the gene matches: 3. CDR1 is MRHNA and CDR2 is SNTAGT in the germline V gene. The CDR3 totals 15 residues. The DNA for the CDR3 is TGTGCCAGCAGTGAAGGCGGGAGTAACACCGGGGAGCTGTTTTTT. Its translation: CASSEGGSNTGELFF.

The chain links TRBV7-8 to TRBJ1-1, with D uncertain. CDR1 is SGHVS, CDR2 FQNEAQ, per germline. Trimming left V 5 bases short and J 3 bases short, with 7 bases between. The CDR3 consists of 12 residues. The DNA for the CDR3 is TGTGCCAGCAGCCCGCGAGACACTGAAGCTTTCTTT. Protein: CASSPRDTEAFF.

The V call is TRBV5-1, the J call TRBJ1-4; tentative D call: TRBD1 (5 bases). V lost 4 bases and J 6 bases, leaving 25 bases between the germline ends. There are 18 residues in the CDR3. From germline, CDR1 is SGHRS and CDR2 YFSETQ. CDR3 DNA sequence: TGCGCCAGCAGCCCTGGATACAGGTTTGGAGAGTGGGATGAAAAACTGTTTTTT. Translated, it gives CASSPGYRFGEWDEKLFF.

This clone was observed once. The V gene is TRBV28, the J gene TRBJ2-1; TRBD2 aligns across 7 bases. Losses at the gene ends were 6 bases for V and 8 bases for J; bases not matched to a gene: 13. CDR3 length equals 15 residues. The germline V gene has CDR1 MDHEN and CDR2 SYDVKM. DNA of the CDR3: TGTGCCAGCAGCCTCCGGCCCCTGGGAGGGGATGAGCAGTTCTTC. Protein: CASSLRPLGGDEQFF.

The V gene is TRBV5-1, the J gene TRBJ2-1; 8 bases are shared with TRBD2. Germline V gene data show CDR1 as SGHRS and CDR2 as YFSETQ. V was clipped by 4 bases and J by 0 bases; unmatched bases: 9. This CDR3 has 17 residues. CDR3 nucleotide sequence: TGCGCCAGCAGCCCTTGGGCGGGGGGTTCCTCCTACAATGAGCAGTTCTTC. Residues: CASSPWAGGSSYNEQFF.